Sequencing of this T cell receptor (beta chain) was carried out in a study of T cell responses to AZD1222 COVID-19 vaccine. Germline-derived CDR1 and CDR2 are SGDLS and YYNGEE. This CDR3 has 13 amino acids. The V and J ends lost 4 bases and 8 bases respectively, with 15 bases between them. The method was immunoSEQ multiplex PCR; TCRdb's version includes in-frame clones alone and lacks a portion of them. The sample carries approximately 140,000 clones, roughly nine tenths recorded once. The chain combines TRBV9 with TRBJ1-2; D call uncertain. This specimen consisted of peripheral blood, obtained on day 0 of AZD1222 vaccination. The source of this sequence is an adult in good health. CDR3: CASSRGPPMGYTF. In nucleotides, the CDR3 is TGTGCCAGCAGCAGAGGGCCTCCCATGGGCTACACCTTC. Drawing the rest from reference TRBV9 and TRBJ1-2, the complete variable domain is DSGVTQTPKHLITATGQRVTLRCSPRSGDLSVYWYQQSLDQGLQFLIQYYNGEERAKGNILERFSAQQFPDLHSELNLSSLELGDSALYFCASSRGPPMGYTFGSGTRLTVV.